This TCR beta chain is from a study of early T cells in non-severe SARS-CoV-2 infection. J was trimmed by 4 bases and V by 1 base; bases with no gene match: 10. The CDR3 has 16 amino acids. In germline, CDR1 is DFQATT, CDR2 SNEGSKA (reference sequence). TCRdb redid the calling of the 5' RACE reads with MiXCR, one entry per CDR3 protein. The data contain roughly 110,000 distinct CDR3 sequences, more than 9.5% of them singletons. Material: whole blood. The chain is built from TRBV20-1 and TRBJ2-7; 10 positions match TRBD2. The receptor comes from an adult who was a healthcare worker with PCR-confirmed SARS-CoV-2 infection or an uninfected control (not recorded which). The CDR3 sequence: CSARVVGLAGGYEQYF. The CDR3 DNA reads TGCAGTGCTAGAGTAGTCGGGTTAGCGGGAGGTTACGAGCAGTACTTC.